This is a list of T cell receptor beta chains from one sample in a study of T cells in Graves' hyperthyroidism and ophthalmopathy. Via MiXCR, TCRdb re-called the multiplex PCR reads, giving one row per CDR3 protein. This sample has about half a million distinct CDR3 sequences, with approximately 20% found just once. Sequenced sample: blood. The receptors here all came from a man in his forties with Graves' ophthalmopathy. Both conserved end residues are part of each CDR3. Fields, in order: CDR3 length, clone size, J gene, V gene, D gene, CDR3 protein, CDR3 DNA. D genes are given only for firm matches. The size entry is marked missing in some rows and otherwise reads once, few, many or a size class.

16,NA,TRBJ2-3,TRBV10-2,TRBD2,CASSNDSRGATDTQYF,TGCGCCAGCAGTAACGATTCGCGGGGGGCCACAGATACGCAGTATTTT
15,many,TRBJ1-3,TRBV18,TRBD1,CASSSQGAPGNTIYF,TGTGCCAGCTCATCACAGGGGGCTCCTGGAAACACCATATATTTT
21,NA,TRBJ2-7,TRBV5-1,TRBD2,CASSFSQTKSISGRSTYEQYF,TGCGCCAGCAGCTTCTCCCAGACAAAATCGATTAGCGGGAGGTCAACCTACGAGCAGTACTTC
13,NA,TRBJ1-4,TRBV20-1,NA,CSARGSRNEKLFF,TGCAGTGCCAGGGGTTCGAGGAATGAAAAACTGTTTTTT
14,NA,TRBJ2-5,TRBV24-1,NA,CATSHSRDTGREYF,TGTGCCACCAGTCACTCTCGGGACACGGGCCGGGAGTACTTC
13,few,TRBJ2-1,TRBV6-2/TRBV6-3,NA,CASSYEGKNEQFF,TGTGCCAGCAGTTACGAGGGGAAAAATGAGCAGTTCTTC
16,NA,TRBJ2-4,TRBV6-1,NA,CASSEALQLAKNIQYF,TGTGCCAGCAGTGAAGCGCTTCAGCTAGCCAAAAACATTCAGTACTTC
14,NA,TRBJ1-2,TRBV29-1,NA,CSVISGVELDGYTF,TGCAGCGTTATATCGGGGGTTGAATTGGATGGCTACACCTTC
16,NA,TRBJ2-1,TRBV4-1,TRBD2,CASSQLAGGPFNEQFF,TGCGCCAGCAGCCAACTAGCGGGGGGGCCTTTTAATGAGCAGTTCTTC
18,NA,TRBJ2-2,TRBV4-2,TRBD1,CASSQPPGDRGRTGELFF,TGTGCCAGCAGCCAACCCCCTGGGGACAGGGGGCGTACCGGGGAGCTGTTTTTT
17,NA,TRBJ2-5,TRBV6-1,NA,CASSYSSQGPRGETQYF,TGTGCCAGCAGTTACTCCTCACAGGGCCCACGGGGGGAGACCCAGTACTTC
17,NA,TRBJ2-6,TRBV5-1,TRBD2,CASSAGTSSSGANVLTF,TGCGCCAGCAGCGCCGGGACTAGCTCCTCTGGGGCCAACGTCCTGACTTTC
13,many,TRBJ2-3,TRBV2,NA,CASRRTVTDTQYF,TGTGCCAGCAGGCGGACTGTTACAGATACGCAGTATTTT
17,many,TRBJ2-1,TRBV11-2,TRBD2,CASSLGGTSGRGHEQFF,TGTGCCAGCAGCTTGGGGGGGACTAGCGGGAGAGGGCATGAGCAGTTCTTC
17,NA,TRBJ2-3,TRBV19,TRBD2,CASSMPGLAGGTDTQYF,TGTGCCAGTAGTATGCCCGGACTAGCGGGAGGAACAGATACGCAGTATTTT
13,few,TRBJ2-7,TRBV12-5,NA,CASGLGQYYEQYF,TGTGCTAGTGGGCTCGGACAGTACTACGAGCAGTACTTC
16,many,TRBJ2-1,TRBV5-1,TRBD1,CASSLAGQGSGNEQFF,TGCGCCAGCAGCTTGGCCGGACAGGGCTCGGGCAATGAGCAGTTCTTC
16,once,TRBJ2-7,TRBV3-1,TRBD2,CASSSGTSGLGHEQYF,TGTGCCAGCAGCTCCGGGACTAGCGGGCTGGGGCACGAGCAGTACTTC
13,many,TRBJ2-7,TRBV28,NA,CASSLPTSVGQYF,TGTGCCAGCAGTTTACCCACTTCGGTCGGGCAGTACTTC
17,few,TRBJ1-4,TRBV7-2,NA,CASSLVGIGGTNEKLFF,TGTGCCAGCAGCTTAGTGGGGATTGGGGGTACTAATGAAAAACTGTTTTTT
11,many,TRBJ1-4,TRBV11-2,NA,CASSPQGKLFF,TGTGCCAGCAGCCCCCAGGGAAAACTGTTTTTT
14,few,TRBJ1-2,TRBV5-8,TRBD1,CASSSGQGNHGYTF,TGTGCCAGCAGCTCTGGACAGGGGAATCATGGCTACACCTTC
14,many,TRBJ1-1,TRBV11-2,NA,CASSLPRGATEAFF,TGTGCCAGCAGCTTACCCCGGGGTGCCACTGAAGCTTTCTTT
16,many,TRBJ2-7,TRBV6-1,TRBD2,CASRGTSGRGAYEQYF,TGTGCCAGCAGGGGGACTAGCGGCCGTGGGGCCTACGAGCAGTACTTC
15,NA,TRBJ2-5,TRBV5-4,NA,CASTRGASFQETQYF,TGTGCCAGCACCCGGGGGGCGTCATTCCAAGAGACCCAGTACTTC